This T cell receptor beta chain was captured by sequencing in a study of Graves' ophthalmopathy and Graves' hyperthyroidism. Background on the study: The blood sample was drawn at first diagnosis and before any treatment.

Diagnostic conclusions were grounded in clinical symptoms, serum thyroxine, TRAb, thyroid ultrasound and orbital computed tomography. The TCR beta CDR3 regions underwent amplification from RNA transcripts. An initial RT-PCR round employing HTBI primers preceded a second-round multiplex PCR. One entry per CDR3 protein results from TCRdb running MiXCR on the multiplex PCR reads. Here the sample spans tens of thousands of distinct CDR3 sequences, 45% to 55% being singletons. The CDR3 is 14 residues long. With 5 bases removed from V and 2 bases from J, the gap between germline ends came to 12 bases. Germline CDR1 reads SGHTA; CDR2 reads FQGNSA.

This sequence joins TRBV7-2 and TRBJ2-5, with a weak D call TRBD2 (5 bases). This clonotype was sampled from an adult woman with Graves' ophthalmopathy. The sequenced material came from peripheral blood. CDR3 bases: TGTGCCAGCAGCCGGCGGGCGAGTCAAGAGACCCAGTACTTC. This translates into CASSRRASQETQYF.